This entry lists 9 T cell receptor beta chains sequenced from one sample in a study of molecular identifiers for immune sequencing clone quantification (dated by TCRdb to 2017 to 2018). The receptor library was made with PCR. TCRdb records Illumina HiSeq 4000 as the sequencer. The public reads were quality trimmed at Q25 with fastp and then assembled into clones with MiXCR by TCRdb, keeping productive beta chains. CDR3 protein duplicates are merged, each entry listing the most common genes and DNA. In this sample the table shows about 300,000 distinct CDR3 sequences, about 21% of which occur a single time. The top ten clones comprise 0.7% to 0.9% of the sample. The sequenced material came from naive CD8+ T cells from blood, with Jurkat cell RNA spiked in. The cell subset or site label, read with the paper, signifies: FACS-sorted CD8+CD4-CCR7+CD45RA+ naive T cells. These receptors came from a human donor in good health. Some libraries in this study had Jurkat cell RNA spiked in.

This clonotype was seen only a few times. The chain uses TRBV3-1 and TRBJ1-2, with a tentative D call TRBD1 (5 bases). This CDR3 region has 15 residues. Per the germline V gene, CDR1 is LGHDT and CDR2 is YNNKEL (reference sequence). V lost 4 bases and J 4 bases, leaving 16 bases between the germline ends. CDR3 sequence reads: CASSPNEGYLYGYTF. The CDR3, as DNA: TGTGCCAGCAGCCCAAATGAGGGGTACCTCTATGGCTACACCTTC.

The chain links TRBV19 to TRBJ1-2, with TRBD1 as a possible D gene (5 bases). The germline gives CDR1 LNHDA, CDR2 SQIVND (reference sequence). V was trimmed by 3 bases and J by 7 bases, leaving 12 bases between them. CDR3 size: 13 residues. Here the CDR3 reads CASSMAGFFGYTF. Written as DNA, the CDR3 is TGTGCCAGTAGTATGGCAGGGTTTTTTGGCTACACCTTC. The whole variable domain, filled in from reference TRBV19 and TRBJ1-2, reads DGGITQSPKYLFRKEGQNVTLSCEQNLNHDAMYWYRQDPGQGLRLIYYSQIVNDFQKGDIAEGYSVSREKKESFPLTVTSAQKNPTAFYLCASSMAGFFGYTFGSGTRLTVV.

V is TRBV7-7 and J is TRBJ1-1; D unclear. Trimming took 5 bases from V and 0 from J, leaving 10 bases between them. Germline assignment: CDR1 SSHAT and CDR2 FNYEAQ (reference sequence). CDR3 length: 14 amino acids. The CDR3 loop is CASSPYLVNTEAFF. The CDR3 bases are TGTGCCAGCAGCCCTTACCTGGTGAACACTGAAGCTTTCTTT.

To note about this clonotype: A much larger clone lies a single base off, so this may be a read error. The chain has TRBV7-8 and TRBJ2-5, with 10 bases fitting TRBD2. The CDR3 totals 15 residues. The germline V gene has CDR1 SGHVS and CDR2 FQNEAQ. CDR3: CASSLRAGGEETRYF. CDR3 nucleotide sequence: TGTGCCAGCAGCCTACGAGCGGGGGGGGAAGAGACCCGGTACTTC.

This clonotype was observed a few times. In nucleotides, the CDR3 is TGTGCCAGCAGCTCTCCCGGGACAGGGGGAAACTCTGGGGCCAACGTCCTGACTTTC. Translation: CASSSPGTGGNSGANVLTF. The rearrangement uses TRBV7-3 and TRBJ2-6, with TRBD1 matching 11 bases. This CDR3 spans 19 amino acids. CDR1 and CDR2 (germline): SGHTA, FQGTGA. The V segment lost 4 bases and the J segment 0 bases; nucleotides outside the gene matches: 8.

This clonotype was recorded a few times. The CDR3 region has the DNA TGTGCCAGCAGTTTAGCGGGACCTGGTCTAAGTGAGCAGTTCTTC. Its translation is CASSLAGPGLSEQFF. J is TRBJ2-1 and V is TRBV12-3 or TRBV12-4; tentatively, D is TRBD1 or TRBD2 (5 bases each). With 0 bases removed from V and 9 bases from J, the gap between germline ends came to 15 bases. There are 15 residues in the CDR3.

This rearrangement joins TRBV30 to TRBJ2-7, with D possibly being TRBD1 (6 bases). V was trimmed by 5 bases and J by 5 bases, leaving 22 bases between them. CDR3 length equals 15 residues. The germline V gene has CDR1 GTSNPN and CDR2 SVGIG (reference sequence). CDR3 bases: TGTGCCTGGGGTAACATCTTAGGGGGAGTCAACGAGCAGTACTTC. The encoded protein is CAWGNILGGVNEQYF.

This clonotype was seen ten or more times. The chain uses TRBV6-6 and TRBJ2-7; D is perhaps TRBD1 (6 bases). This CDR3 has 12 amino acids. Per the germline V gene, CDR1 is MNHNY and CDR2 is SVGAGI (reference sequence). Trimming removed 10 bases at V and 1 base at J, with 11 bases between. The CDR3 DNA reads TGTGCCACTACGGACAGTTCCTACGAGCAGTACTTC. This encodes CATTDSSYEQYF.

This clonotype was counted at least ten times. This rearrangement joins TRBV5-1 to TRBJ2-7; 10 nucleotides align to TRBD1. This CDR3 has 16 residues. J lost 0 bases, V lost 6 bases, and 9 bases had no gene match. Germline CDR1 is SGHRS and CDR2 is YFSETQ. CDR3 amino acids: CASTAAGTGASYEQYF. CDR3 DNA: TGCGCCAGCACCGCAGCGGGGACAGGGGCCTCCTACGAGCAGTACTTC.